What follows are 27 T cell receptor beta chains derived from one specimen sequenced in a study of Ad26.COV2.S vaccination and SARS-CoV-2 variants. Sample treatment: about 20 received Ad26.COV2.S at low or high dose, single or two shots; about five received placebo; per-sample allocation not given. Samples were taken on day 63 after the first vaccine or placebo injection. Profiled with immunoSEQ multiplex PCR; TCRdb holds only in-frame clones, not every one. The table lists around 250,000 clones, roughly nine tenths of them singletons. Sequenced here: peripheral blood, sampled in a trial of Ad26.COV2.S vaccine versus placebo. The receptors originated from a person between 18 and 65 years old who received the Ad26.COV2.S COVID-19 vaccine or a placebo.

CDR3 protein: CATSDPQDRDSYNEQFF. The CDR3 nucleotides are TGTGCCACCAGTGATCCCCAGGACAGAGATTCCTACAATGAGCAGTTCTTC. The chain carries TRBV24-1 and TRBJ2-1, with a possible D match to TRBD1 (6 bases). The CDR3 is 17 residues long. The germline V gene has CDR1 KGHDR and CDR2 SFDVKD. V was shortened by 3 bases and J by 1 base, with 15 bases between the two germline ends.

V usage is TRBV27 and J usage is TRBJ2-3, with 9 bases that match TRBD2. Looked up from germline, CDR1 is MNHEY and CDR2 is SMNVEV (reference sequence). V dropped 7 bases and J dropped 4; count of bases not matched to a gene: 12. The CDR3 is 16 amino acids. CDR3 sequence: CASTPWAGGAADTQYF. CDR3 DNA sequence: TGTGCCAGCACCCCTTGGGCGGGGGGGGCGGCAGATACGCAGTATTTT.

The chain combines TRBV7-2 with TRBJ1-4; 8 positions match TRBD1. The V gene's germline CDR1 is SGHTA and CDR2 FQGNSA. The CDR3 spans 17 residues. J gave up 6 bases and V 5 bases, and 14 bases lay outside the gene matches. Written as DNA, the CDR3 is TGTGCCAGCAGCAAGGACAGGGCTGGATCGGGGGATGAAAAACTGTTTTTT. Translated: CASSKDRAGSGDEKLFF. The full variable domain, with the rest looked up from reference TRBV7-2 and TRBJ1-4, is GAGVSQSPSNKVTEKGKDVELRCDPISGHTALYWYRQSLGQGLEFLIYFQGNSAPDKSGLPSDRFSAERTGGSVSTLTIQRTQQEDSAVYLCASSKDRAGSGDEKLFFGSGTQLSVL.

V and J are TRBV9 and TRBJ2-3; D assignment may be TRBD1 or TRBD2 (6 bases each). CDR1 SGDLS and CDR2 YYNGEE come from the germline V gene. The CDR3 spans 14 residues. The V and J ends lost 4 bases and 4 bases respectively, with 13 bases between them. CDR3 protein: CASSTIGGPDTQYF. CDR3 in DNA: TGTGCCAGCAGCACTATAGGGGGGCCAGATACGCAGTATTTT.

The chain carries TRBV27 and TRBJ2-7; D might be TRBD1 or TRBD2, each matching 5 bases. The CDR3 consists of 16 residues. The V gene lost 8 bases and the J gene lost 4 bases, with 24 bases spanning the gap. Germline V CDR1 and CDR2: MNHEY, SMNVEV (reference sequence). The CDR3 reads CASSPLGTQGAYEQYF. The DNA of the CDR3 is TGTGCCAGCTCCCCTCTTGGAACTCAGGGAGCTTACGAGCAGTACTTC.

This clone was counted between two and nine times. The rearrangement joins TRBV28 to TRBJ2-5; D is unclear. Germline CDR1 and CDR2: MDHEN and SYDVKM. This CDR3 region has 10 residues. V shed 5 bases and J shed 5 bases, with 3 bases lying between them. The CDR3 protein is CASSTETQYF. CDR3 DNA: TGTGCCAGCAGTACGGAGACCCAGTACTTC.

This clone appeared a few times. The chain has TRBV27 and TRBJ2-5; 7 bases align to TRBD2. V was clipped by 8 bases and J by 3 bases; unmatched bases: 15. Germline CDR1 and CDR2: MNHEY and SMNVEV (reference sequence). The length of the CDR3 is 16 residues. CDR3 region: CASGRRGLPAKETQYF. The CDR3 region has the DNA TGTGCCAGCGGCAGGCGGGGACTACCGGCGAAAGAGACCCAGTACTTC.

This clone appeared a single time. The rearrangement links TRBV7-9 to TRBJ2-3, with 9 bases lining up with TRBD2. Germline CDR1 SEHNR, CDR2 FQNEAQ (reference sequence). The CDR3 consists of 14 residues. V lost 4 bases to trimming and J lost 5 bases; unmatched junction nucleotides: 4. CDR3 nucleotides: TGTGCCAGCAGCTCGCGGGGGGGCCAAGATACGCAGTATTTT. It codes for CASSSRGGQDTQYF.

V gene TRBV3-1 (or the pseudogene TRBV3-2) combines with J gene TRBJ2-2; perhaps TRBD2 as D (5 bases). The V end was cut by 1 base, the J end by 5 bases, with 14 bases between. Germline CDR1 reads LGHDT; CDR2 reads YNNKEL (reference sequence). The CDR3 runs to 16 residues. The CDR3 is CASSQGASRGTGELFF. The CDR3 DNA reads as TGTGCCAGCAGCCAAGGTGCCAGTAGAGGGACCGGGGAGCTGTTTTTT.

The V and J genes are TRBV6-5 and TRBJ2-7, with TRBD1 matching 9 bases. Germline CDR1 reads MNHEY; CDR2 reads SVGAGI. The CDR3 length is 15 residues. V dropped 6 bases and J dropped 5; count of bases not matched to a gene: 11. The CDR3 region has the DNA TGTGCCAGCAGCGATCCGGGACAGGGTTTCCACGAGCAGTACGTC. Its translation is CASSDPGQGFHEQYV.

The chain carries TRBV27 and TRBJ2-7, with TRBD2 identical over 15 bases. There are 18 residues in the CDR3. V lost 3 bases and J lost 1; bases outside the gene matches: 7. Germline assignment: CDR1 MNHEY and CDR2 SMNVEV (reference sequence). The CDR3 loop is CASSFWTSGRVRSYEQYV. The CDR3, as DNA: TGTGCCAGCAGTTTCTGGACTAGCGGGAGGGTCAGGTCCTACGAGCAGTACGTC.

The rearrangement links TRBV6-2 or TRBV6-3 to TRBJ1-5; D is ambiguous. Deletions cut 0 bases from V and 0 bases from J, with 15 bases between. The germline V gene has CDR1 MNHEY and CDR2 SVGEGT. There are 18 residues in the CDR3. Here the CDR3 DNA reads TGTGCCAGCAGTTACTCGATTTTGGCAGACAATAGCAATCAGCCCCAGCATTTT. Translation gives CASSYSILADNSNQPQHF.

V gene TRBV27 combines with J gene TRBJ2-2; no reliable D call. Per the germline V gene, CDR1 is MNHEY and CDR2 is SMNVEV (reference sequence). The V and J ends lost 3 bases and 4 bases respectively, with 6 bases between them. CDR3 size: 13 residues. In DNA form, the CDR3 reads TGTGCCAGCAGTTTTAGGTTCACCGGGGAGCTGTTTTTT. Its translation is CASSFRFTGELFF.

This chain uses TRBV14 with TRBJ2-1; TRBD2 matches at 13 bases. CDR3 length: 16 residues. V shed 4 bases and J 5 bases; nucleotides not matched to a gene: 5. Germline V lookup: CDR1 SGHDN, CDR2 FVKESK. The DNA of the CDR3 is TGTGCCAGCAGCCTATGGACTAGCGGGAGCGACAATGAGCAGTTCTTC. Protein sequence: CASSLWTSGSDNEQFF.

V is TRBV7-3 and J is TRBJ2-5; the D is unclear. The CDR3 is 8 amino acids. V was clipped by 3 bases and J by 11 bases, with 1 base between them. Germline V lookup: CDR1 SGHTA, CDR2 FQGTGA. This CDR3 is CASSLQYF. CDR3 nucleotide sequence: TGTGCCAGCAGCTTGCAGTACTTC.

J is TRBJ2-7 and V is TRBV6-6, with TRBD2 identical over 8 bases. CDR1 is MNHNY and CDR2 is SVGAGI in the germline V gene (reference sequence). J gave up 0 bases and V 3 bases, and 4 bases lay outside the gene matches. There are 15 residues in the CDR3. CDR3 amino acids: CASSYGTRSSYEQYF. CDR3 nucleotide sequence: TGTGCCAGCAGTTATGGGACTAGAAGCTCCTACGAGCAGTACTTC.

This clone has more than one count but fewer than ten. The chain couples TRBV2 to TRBJ1-5; no clear D. The CDR3 contains 13 residues. Germline V gives CDR1 SNHLY, CDR2 FYNNEI. Trimming removed 7 bases from V and 0 bases from J, with 7 bases in between. The CDR3 sequence: CASNWDSNQPQHF. The CDR3 DNA sequence: TGTGCCAGCAACTGGGATAGCAATCAGCCCCAGCATTTT.

The V and J genes are TRBV6-2 or TRBV6-3 and TRBJ2-3; 7 bases line up with TRBD2. Germline V gene sequence: CDR1 MNHEY, CDR2 SVGEGT. With 7 bases clipped from V and 3 bases from J, the junction kept 7 bases outside the gene matches. The CDR3 consists of 14 residues. The CDR3 loop is CASNPAGWTDTQYF. As DNA, the CDR3 is TGTGCCAGCAACCCAGCGGGGTGGACAGATACGCAGTATTTT.

V is TRBV4-1 and J is TRBJ1-2; 10 nucleotides line up with TRBD1. CDR1 and CDR2 (germline): MGHRA, YSYEKL. J gave up 7 bases and V 5 bases, and 10 bases lay outside the gene matches. The CDR3 is 15 residues long. CDR3 amino acids: CASSFPPRTGGGYTF. CDR3 sequence (DNA): TGCGCCAGCAGCTTTCCCCCCCGGACAGGGGGTGGCTACACCTTC.

This rearrangement joins TRBV30 to TRBJ2-1, with a possible D match to TRBD2 (6 bases). V was trimmed by 2 bases and J by 0 bases, leaving 11 bases between them. The CDR3 has 15 amino acids. Germline assignment: CDR1 GTSNPN and CDR2 SVGIG (reference sequence). The CDR3 DNA is TGTGCCTGGAGTCCCCCGACTAGCTCCTACAATGAGCAGTTCTTC. Translation gives CAWSPPTSSYNEQFF.

The chain employs TRBV4-2 and TRBJ1-1; D unresolved. There are 13 residues in the CDR3. V was clipped by 2 bases and J by 7 bases, with 11 bases between them. The V gene's germline CDR1 is LGHNA and CDR2 YNFKEQ. The CDR3 nucleotides read TGTGCCAGCAGCCAACCCCCGGGGATTGAAGCTTTCTTT. Encoded protein: CASSQPPGIEAFF.

With regard to this clone: At the DNA level, this CDR3 is encoded by other sequences in the same sample as well. V usage is TRBV7-9 and J usage is TRBJ1-2, with D hard to call. Germline V gives CDR1 SEHNR, CDR2 FQNEAQ (reference sequence). With 1 base removed from V and 4 bases from J, the gap between germline ends came to 7 bases. The CDR3 loop spans 13 amino acids. The chain's CDR3 is CASSLGQTYGYTF. CDR3 nucleotide sequence: TGTGCCAGCAGCTTAGGGCAGACCTATGGCTACACCTTC.

This clone has more than one count but fewer than ten. This rearrangement joins TRBV7-8 to TRBJ1-6; possibly TRBD1 for D (5 bases). This CDR3 is 17 amino acids long. Trimming removed 5 bases from V and 1 base from J, with 15 bases in between. CDR1 SGHVS and CDR2 FQNEAQ come from the germline V gene. The CDR3, as DNA: TGTGCCAGCAGCCCCCGTGGCAGGGAGTCCTATAATTCACCCCTCCACTTT. This codes for CASSPRGRESYNSPLHF.

This chain uses TRBV7-2 with TRBJ1-2; D is perhaps TRBD1 (6 bases). Germline V gives CDR1 SGHTA, CDR2 FQGNSA. This CDR3 is 14 amino acids long. V was trimmed by 7 bases and J by 8 bases, leaving 20 bases between them. The CDR3 sequence: CASTPGTPLGGYTF. CDR3 nucleotides: TGTGCCAGCACCCCCGGGACACCTCTCGGGGGCTACACCTTC.

This chain connects TRBV5-6 to TRBJ1-2, with 7 bases matching TRBD1. Germline CDR1 is SGHDT and CDR2 is YYEEEE. V was clipped by 1 base and J by 6 bases; unmatched bases: 0. This CDR3 is 12 amino acids long. The CDR3 sequence: CASSLQGDGYTF. CDR3 bases: TGTGCCAGCAGCTTGCAGGGGGATGGCTACACCTTC.

This clone was counted once. This chain joins TRBV7-3 and TRBJ2-2, with D hard to call. CDR3 length equals 13 residues. Germline lookup yields CDR1 SGHTA and CDR2 FQGTGA. Trimming took off 1 base at V and 2 bases at J, with 2 bases between the two ends. Here the CDR3 DNA reads TGTGCCAGCAGCTTAAGCAACACCGGGGAGCTGTTTTTT. It is translated as CASSLSNTGELFF.

This chain links TRBV25-1 with TRBJ2-2; 8 bases agree with TRBD2. This CDR3 has 17 amino acids. Germline V gene data show CDR1 as MGHDK and CDR2 as SYGVNS. V lost 5 bases, J lost 4 bases, and 12 bases stayed unmatched. DNA of the CDR3: TGTGCCAGCAGTAACTCCCCCGGGACTAGTATCACCGGGGAGCTGTTTTTT. It translates to CASSNSPGTSITGELFF.